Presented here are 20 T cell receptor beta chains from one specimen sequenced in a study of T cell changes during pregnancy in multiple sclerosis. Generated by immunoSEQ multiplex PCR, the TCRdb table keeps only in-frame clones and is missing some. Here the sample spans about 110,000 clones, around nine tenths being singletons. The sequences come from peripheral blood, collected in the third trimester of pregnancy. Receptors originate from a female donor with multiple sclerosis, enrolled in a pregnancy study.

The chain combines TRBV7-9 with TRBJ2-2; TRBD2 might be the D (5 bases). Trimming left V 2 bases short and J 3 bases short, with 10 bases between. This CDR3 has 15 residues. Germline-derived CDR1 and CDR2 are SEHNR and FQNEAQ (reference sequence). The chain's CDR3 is CASSLLGSDTGELFF. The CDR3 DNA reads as TGTGCCAGCAGCTTACTGGGTAGCGACACCGGGGAGCTGTTTTTT.

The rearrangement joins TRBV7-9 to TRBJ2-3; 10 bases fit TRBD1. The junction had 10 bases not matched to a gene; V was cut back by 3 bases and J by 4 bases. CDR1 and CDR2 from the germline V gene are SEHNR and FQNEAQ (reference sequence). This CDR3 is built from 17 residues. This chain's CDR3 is CASSLLRQGASPDTQYF. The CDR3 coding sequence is TGTGCCAGCAGCTTGCTCAGACAGGGGGCTTCGCCAGATACGCAGTATTTT.

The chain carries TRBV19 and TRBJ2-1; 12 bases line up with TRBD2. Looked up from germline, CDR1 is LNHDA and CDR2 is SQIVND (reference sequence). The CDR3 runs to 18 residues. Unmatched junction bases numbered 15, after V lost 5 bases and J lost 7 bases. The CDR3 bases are TGTGCCAGTAGTGTGGAGACTAGCGGGAGTTTCAGGAGGAATGAGCAGTTCTTC. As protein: CASSVETSGSFRRNEQFF. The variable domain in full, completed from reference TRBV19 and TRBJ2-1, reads DGGITQSPKYLFRKEGQNVTLSCEQNLNHDAMYWYRQDPGQGLRLIYYSQIVNDFQKGDIAEGYSVSREKKESFPLTVTSAQKNPTAFYLCASSVETSGSFRRNEQFFGPGTRLTVL.

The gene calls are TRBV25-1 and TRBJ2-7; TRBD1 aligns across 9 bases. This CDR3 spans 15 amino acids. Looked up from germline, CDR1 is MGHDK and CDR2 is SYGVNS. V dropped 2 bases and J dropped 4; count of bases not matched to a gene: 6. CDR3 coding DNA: TGTGCCAGCAGTGAAACAGGACAGGGGCCGTACGAGCAGTACTTC. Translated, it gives CASSETGQGPYEQYF.

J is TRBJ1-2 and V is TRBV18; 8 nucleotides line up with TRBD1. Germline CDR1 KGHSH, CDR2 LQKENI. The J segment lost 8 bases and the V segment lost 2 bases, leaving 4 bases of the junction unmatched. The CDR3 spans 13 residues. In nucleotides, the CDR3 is TGTGCCAGCTCACCAGAGACAGGGGAAGGCTACACCTTC. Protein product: CASSPETGEGYTF.

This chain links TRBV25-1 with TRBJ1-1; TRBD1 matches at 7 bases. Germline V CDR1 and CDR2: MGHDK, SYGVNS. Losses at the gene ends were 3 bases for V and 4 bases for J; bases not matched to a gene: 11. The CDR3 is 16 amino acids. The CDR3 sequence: CASSEGGNRGGTEAFF. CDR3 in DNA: TGTGCCAGCAGTGAGGGTGGGAACAGGGGCGGCACTGAAGCTTTCTTT.

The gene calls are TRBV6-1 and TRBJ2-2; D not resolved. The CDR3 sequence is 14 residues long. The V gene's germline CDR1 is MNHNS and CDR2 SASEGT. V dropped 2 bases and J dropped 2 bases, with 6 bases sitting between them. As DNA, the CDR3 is TGTGCCAGCAGTGAACTAGTCAACACCGGGGAGCTGTTTTTT. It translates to CASSELVNTGELFF.

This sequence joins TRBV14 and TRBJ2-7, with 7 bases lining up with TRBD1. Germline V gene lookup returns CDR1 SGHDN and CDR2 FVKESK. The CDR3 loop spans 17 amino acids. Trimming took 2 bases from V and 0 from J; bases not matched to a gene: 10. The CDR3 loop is CASSQSQRTGGSYEQYF. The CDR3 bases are TGTGCCAGCAGCCAAAGTCAACGGACAGGAGGCTCCTACGAGCAGTACTTC.

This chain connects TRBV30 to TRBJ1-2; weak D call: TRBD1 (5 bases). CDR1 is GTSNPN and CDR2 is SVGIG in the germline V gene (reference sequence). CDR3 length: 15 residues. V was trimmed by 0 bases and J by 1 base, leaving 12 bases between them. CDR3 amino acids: CAWSVAGGGNYGYTF. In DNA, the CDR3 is TGTGCCTGGAGTGTAGCCGGGGGGGGTAACTATGGCTACACCTTC.

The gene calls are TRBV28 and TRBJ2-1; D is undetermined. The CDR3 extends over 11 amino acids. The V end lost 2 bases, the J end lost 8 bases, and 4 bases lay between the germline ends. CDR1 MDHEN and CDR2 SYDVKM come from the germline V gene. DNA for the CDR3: TGTGCCAGCAGTTTACGCGATGAGCAGTTCTTC. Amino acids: CASSLRDEQFF.

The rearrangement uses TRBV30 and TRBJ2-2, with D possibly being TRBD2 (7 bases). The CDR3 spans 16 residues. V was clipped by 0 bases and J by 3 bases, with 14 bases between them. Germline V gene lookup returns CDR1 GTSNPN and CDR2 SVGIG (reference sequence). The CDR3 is CAWSVLAGAHTGELFF. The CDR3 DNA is TGTGCCTGGAGTGTACTGGCGGGGGCGCACACCGGGGAGCTGTTTTTT.

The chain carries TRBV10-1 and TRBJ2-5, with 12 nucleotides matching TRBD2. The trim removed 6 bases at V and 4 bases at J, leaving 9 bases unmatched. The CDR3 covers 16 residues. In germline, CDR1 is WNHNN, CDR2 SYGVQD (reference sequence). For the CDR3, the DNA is TGCGCCAGCAGACAAAGACTAGCGGGAGTGAGAGAGACCCAGTACTTC. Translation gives CASRQRLAGVRETQYF.

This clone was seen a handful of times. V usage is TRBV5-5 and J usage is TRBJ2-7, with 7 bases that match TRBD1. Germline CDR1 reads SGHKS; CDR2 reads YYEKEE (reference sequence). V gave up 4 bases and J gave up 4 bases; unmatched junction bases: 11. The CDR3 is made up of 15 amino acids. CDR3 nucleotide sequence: TGTGCCAGCAGCCTGCCCCCTGGACAGGAATACGAGCAGTACTTC. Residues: CASSLPPGQEYEQYF.

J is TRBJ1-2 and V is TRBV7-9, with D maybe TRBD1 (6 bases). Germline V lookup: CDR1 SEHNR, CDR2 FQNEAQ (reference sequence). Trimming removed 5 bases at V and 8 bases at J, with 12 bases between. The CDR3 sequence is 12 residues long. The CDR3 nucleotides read TGTGCCAGCAGCCGGGACATTGGAGGCTACACCTTC. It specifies CASSRDIGGYTF.

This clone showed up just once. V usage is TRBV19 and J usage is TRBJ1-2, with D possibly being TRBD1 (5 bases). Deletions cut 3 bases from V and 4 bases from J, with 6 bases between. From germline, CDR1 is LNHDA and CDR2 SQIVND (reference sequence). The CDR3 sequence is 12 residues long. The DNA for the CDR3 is TGTGCCAGTAGTATCCAGGGCTATGGCTACACCTTC. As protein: CASSIQGYGYTF.

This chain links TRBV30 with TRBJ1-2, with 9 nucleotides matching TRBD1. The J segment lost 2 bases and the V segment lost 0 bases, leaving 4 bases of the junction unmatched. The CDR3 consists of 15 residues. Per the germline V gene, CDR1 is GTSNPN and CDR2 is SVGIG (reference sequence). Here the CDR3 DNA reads TGTGCCTGGAGTGTAGTCACAGGGGGCAACTATGGCTACACCTTC. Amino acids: CAWSVVTGGNYGYTF.

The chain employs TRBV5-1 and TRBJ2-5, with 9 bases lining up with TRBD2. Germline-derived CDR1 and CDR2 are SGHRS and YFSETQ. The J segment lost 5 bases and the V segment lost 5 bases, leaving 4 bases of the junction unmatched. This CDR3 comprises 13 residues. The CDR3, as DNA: TGCGCCAGCAGTCGCCTAGCGGGGGAGACCCAGTACTTC. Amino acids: CASSRLAGETQYF.

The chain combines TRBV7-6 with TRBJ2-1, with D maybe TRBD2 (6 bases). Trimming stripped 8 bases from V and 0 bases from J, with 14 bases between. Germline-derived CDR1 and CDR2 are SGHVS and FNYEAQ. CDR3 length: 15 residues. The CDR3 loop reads CASGRGSLSYNEQFF. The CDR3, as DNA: TGTGCCAGCGGGCGGGGTAGCCTCTCCTACAATGAGCAGTTCTTC.

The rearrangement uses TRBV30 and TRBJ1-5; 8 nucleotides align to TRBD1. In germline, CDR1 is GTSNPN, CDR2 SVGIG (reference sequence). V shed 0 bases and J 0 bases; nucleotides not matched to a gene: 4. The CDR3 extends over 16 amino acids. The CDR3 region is CAWSVGTGYSNQPQHF. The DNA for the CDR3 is TGTGCCTGGAGTGTAGGGACAGGATATAGCAATCAGCCCCAGCATTTT. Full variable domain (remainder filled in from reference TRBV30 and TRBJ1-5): SQTIHQWPATLVQPVGSPLSLECTVEGTSNPNLYWYRQAAGRGLQLLFYSVGIGQISSEVPQNLSASRPQDRQFILSSKKLLLSDSGFYLCAWSVGTGYSNQPQHFGDGTRLSIL.

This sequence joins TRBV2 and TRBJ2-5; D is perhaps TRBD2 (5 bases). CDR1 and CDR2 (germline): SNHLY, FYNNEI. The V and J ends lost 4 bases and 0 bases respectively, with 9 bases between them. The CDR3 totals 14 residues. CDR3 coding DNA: TGTGCCAGCAGTGTGGAGCGGAACCAAGAGACCCAGTACTTC. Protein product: CASSVERNQETQYF.